This T cell receptor (beta chain) was documented in a study of OX40 agonist ivuxolimab in advanced cancers. Study summary: Allowance was made for prior anti-PD-1, anti-PD-L1 or anti-CTLA-4 therapy, and roughly 40% had some. Three dose-escalation patients had partial responses: one with hepatocellular carcinoma and two with cutaneous melanoma.

The method was immunoSEQ multiplex PCR; TCRdb's version includes in-frame clones alone and lacks a portion of them. Among around 53,000 clones listed, 88% were seen once. Study-level results: The average count of expanded clones was higher among CD8+ T cells than among CD4+. Some nonresponders also had low normalized T-cell clonal expansion.

Germline V gene lookup returns CDR1 SGHRS and CDR2 YFSETQ. The CDR3 totals 11 residues. Trimming cost V 0 bases and J 4 bases, with 0 bases left between them. Notes on this clone: Its antigen is undetermined.

This specimen was CD4+ or CD8+ T cells sorted from blood, taken in a trial of the OX40 agonist ivuxolimab. The rearrangement joins TRBV5-1 to TRBJ2-3; D remains unclear. This sequence was found in an adult with an advanced solid tumor such as melanoma, head and neck, liver or kidney cancer. This CDR3 reads CASSLADTQYF. The CDR3 DNA is TGCGCCAGCAGCTTGGCAGATACGCAGTATTTT.